This is a list of T cell receptor beta chains from one sample in a study of OX40 agonist ivuxolimab in advanced cancers. Generated by immunoSEQ multiplex PCR, the TCRdb table keeps only in-frame clones and is missing some. Among around 29,000 clones listed, about 86% were seen once. The specimen was CD4+ or CD8+ T cells sorted from blood, collected in a trial of the OX40 agonist ivuxolimab. The source is an adult with an advanced solid tumor such as melanoma, head and neck, liver or kidney cancer. The CDR3 runs from the conserved cysteine through the conserved F or W. The D gene is left open where the match is weak. Clone size, where shown, is once, few, many, or a class for clones that have expanded.

TRBV6-5	-	-	TRBJ2-5	TGTGCCAGCAGGGCCGAGGGGTCCCAGACCCAGTACTTC	CASRAEGSQTQYF
TRBV28	-	-	TRBJ2-5	TGTGCCAGCAGCGGGCCGGGCTTCCAAGAGACCCAGTACTTC	CASSGPGFQETQYF
TRBV19	once	-	TRBJ2-7	TGTGCCAGTAGCGTGGGACGGGGACCCTACGAGCAGTACTTC	CASSVGRGPYEQYF
TRBV6-5	-	-	TRBJ1-1	TGTGCCAGCATCTCTCCGGGACAAGCGAACACTGAAGCTTTCTTT	CASISPGQANTEAFF
TRBV15	-	-	TRBJ2-1	TGTGCCACCAGCAGAGAGGGCCCCTTAGCCCCGTGGTGGTTCTTC	CATSREGPLAPWWFF
TRBV4-1	-	TRBD2	TRBJ2-7	TGCGCCAGCAGCCAAGCGGGCGGGGGGGCCCACGAGCAGTACTTC	CASSQAGGGAHEQYF
TRBV5-8	-	-	TRBJ1-5	TGTGCCAGCAGCTTTCGCAGGGGTTATAGCAATCAGCCCCAGCATTTT	CASSFRRGYSNQPQHF
TRBV20-1	-	TRBD1	TRBJ2-1	TGCAGTACTACAGGGGCAGGAGAGCAGTTCTTC	CSTTGAGEQFF
TRBV2	few	-	TRBJ1-1	TGTGCCATTCCAGGGGACTTGAACACTGAAGCTTTCTTT	CAIPGDLNTEAFF
TRBV28	few	-	TRBJ1-1	TGTGCCAGCAGTCCTGGGACTGAAGCTTTCTTT	CASSPGTEAFF
TRBV6-6	-	-	TRBJ1-1	TGTGCCAGCGGGGAGGAAGCTTTCTTT	CASGEEAFF
TRBV13	-	-	TRBJ1-1	TGTGCCAGCAGTATAGGGACGGTTGAAGCTTTCTTT	CASSIGTVEAFF
TRBV9	-	-	TRBJ2-7	TGTGCCAGCAGCGTAGGACCTCTAACCAACTACGAGCAGTACTTC	CASSVGPLTNYEQYF
TRBV4-1	-	TRBD1	TRBJ2-7	TGCGCCAGCAGCAAAAGCGACAGGGACCACGAGCAGTACTTC	CASSKSDRDHEQYF
TRBV4-1	-	-	TRBJ1-4	TGCGCCAGCAGCCAAGTTAACAGTGAAAAACTGTTTTTT	CASSQVNSEKLFF
TRBV19	-	TRBD1	TRBJ1-4	TGTGCCAGTATTGCGGAGACAGGGACTAATGAAAAACTGTTTTTT	CASIAETGTNEKLFF
TRBV4-1	-	-	TRBJ1-2	TGCGCCAGCAGCCAAGATCCCGGCTATGGCTACACCTTC	CASSQDPGYGYTF
TRBV21-1	-	-	TRBJ2-1	TGTGCCAGCAGCGGACCAACAGGGGCCTTTTACTACAATGAGCAGTTCTTC	CASSGPTGAFYYNEQFF
TRBV27	few	-	TRBJ2-1	TGTGCCAGCAGTTGGACAAGCAATGAGCAGTTCTTC	CASSWTSNEQFF
TRBV9	-	TRBD1	TRBJ2-7	TGTGCCAGCAGCACCTTACCGGGACAGGGGTTCTACGAGCAGTACTTC	CASSTLPGQGFYEQYF
TRBV27	-	-	TRBJ2-1	TGTGCCAGCAGTTTAGGCCGCTGGGGTGAGCAGTTCTTC	CASSLGRWGEQFF
TRBV15	once	TRBD1	TRBJ2-2	TGTGCCACCAGCCCCGGGACAGGGGCTACCGGGGAGCTGTTTTTT	CATSPGTGATGELFF
TRBV7-8	-	-	TRBJ2-5	TGTGCCAGCAGCTTAGTATCCGGAGAAGAGACCCAGTACTTC	CASSLVSGEETQYF
TRBV27	-	-	TRBJ2-7	TGTGCCAGCAGTTCGTCAGGGGCCGAGCAGTACTTC	CASSSSGAEQYF
TRBV28	-	-	TRBJ1-5	TGTGCCAGCAGTTTTTACGGGCTCCCTAATCAGCCCCAGCATTTT	CASSFYGLPNQPQHF
TRBV6-6	-	-	TRBJ1-1	TGTGCCAGCACTTCGTGGGACACTGAAGCTTTCTTT	CASTSWDTEAFF
TRBV6-1	-	TRBD1	TRBJ1-5	TGTGCCAGCAGCCGGACAGGGGAGAGTAAGCCCCAGCATTTT	CASSRTGESKPQHF
TRBV11-3	-	TRBD1	TRBJ1-2	TGTGCCAGCAGCTTAGATCTAGGTTTTGGGACAGCCACAGCGGAAACCTTC	CASSLDLGFGTATAETF
TRBV19	-	-	TRBJ2-7	TGTGCCAGTACCCCCGGGACGGGCCCCTACGAGCAGTACTTC	CASTPGTGPYEQYF
TRBV11-2	-	-	TRBJ1-1	TGTGCCAGCAGCCGATCCCGATCCCACGGGCCGAACACTGAAGCTTTCTTT	CASSRSRSHGPNTEAFF
TRBV6-1	-	TRBD2	TRBJ2-1	TGTGCCAGCACCGCGGGGGGGATATACAATGAGCAGTTCTTC	CASTAGGIYNEQFF
TRBV11-2	-	TRBD1	TRBJ2-7	TGTGCCAGCAGCTTAGGCCGGGACAGGGCCGACCAACTCTCCTACGAGCAGTACTTC	CASSLGRDRADQLSYEQYF
TRBV19	-	TRBD1	TRBJ1-1	TGTGCCAGTAGTGGACGGACAGGGGTTCCTGAAGCTTTCTTT	CASSGRTGVPEAFF
TRBV9	-	-	TRBJ2-7	TGTGCCAGCAGCGAGGGGGGAACCTCGATTTACGAGCAGTACTTC	CASSEGGTSIYEQYF
TRBV15	-	TRBD1	TRBJ1-5	TGTGCCACCAGCAAGGCGAGACAGGGTGGTTGGCCCCAGCATTTT	CATSKARQGGWPQHF